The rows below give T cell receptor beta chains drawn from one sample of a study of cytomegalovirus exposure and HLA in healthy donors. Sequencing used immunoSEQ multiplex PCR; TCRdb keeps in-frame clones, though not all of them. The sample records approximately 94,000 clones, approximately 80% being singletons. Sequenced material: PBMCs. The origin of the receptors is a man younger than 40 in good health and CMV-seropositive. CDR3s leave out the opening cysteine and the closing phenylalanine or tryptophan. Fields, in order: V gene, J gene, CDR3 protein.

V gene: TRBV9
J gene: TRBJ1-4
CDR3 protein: ASSGGGMGNEKLF

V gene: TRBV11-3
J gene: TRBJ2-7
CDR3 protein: ASSLQGSPHEQY

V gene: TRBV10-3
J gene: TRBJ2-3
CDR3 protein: ATGTGGGSDTQY

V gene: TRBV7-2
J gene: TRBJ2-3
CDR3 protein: ASSLPTGSHTDTQY

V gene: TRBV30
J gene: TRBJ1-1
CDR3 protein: AWKILSAEAF

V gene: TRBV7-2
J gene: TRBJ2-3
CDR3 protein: ASSKLVRGGTQY

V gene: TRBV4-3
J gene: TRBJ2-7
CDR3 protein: ASSQQTGGVYEQY

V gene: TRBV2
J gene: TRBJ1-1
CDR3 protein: ASSETRGGGDGAF

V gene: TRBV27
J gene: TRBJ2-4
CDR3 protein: ASSSTGTKNIQY

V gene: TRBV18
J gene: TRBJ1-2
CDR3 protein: ASSPTGQGIQNYGYT

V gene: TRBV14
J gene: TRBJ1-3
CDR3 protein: ASSQSGNTIY

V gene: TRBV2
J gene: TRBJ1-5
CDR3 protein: ASAARDRGEGDQPQH

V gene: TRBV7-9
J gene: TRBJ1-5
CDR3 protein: ASSLGVDQPQH

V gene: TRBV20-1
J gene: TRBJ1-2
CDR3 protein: SARDSRHYT

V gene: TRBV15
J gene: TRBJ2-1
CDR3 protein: ATSGSGGGTNEQF

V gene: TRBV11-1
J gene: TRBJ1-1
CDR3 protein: ASSLPDSYNTEAF